This TCR beta chain was recovered during a study of blood T cell repertoires in COVID-19. Across the whole study: Samples of COVID-19 (acute and convalescent) were obtained from the United States, Italy and Spain. PBMCs, B-cell-depleted T cells, or T cells provided the cDNA or gDNA that made up the material.

This clone is a singleton in its sample. In the original processing: From reference gene primer amplification, estimates of nucleated cell counts were derived. This table comes from immunoSEQ multiplex PCR, and its TCRdb copy is limited to in-frame clones, with some not included. V and J calls plus clone size are reproduced from that table; the DNA served to infer D and trimming. Here the sample spans approximately 210,000 clones, around 86% being singletons. The trim removed 1 base at V and 0 bases at J, leaving 2 bases unmatched. The CDR3 is made up of 18 amino acids. CDR1 LGHNA and CDR2 YSLEER come from the germline V gene.

The V and J genes are TRBV4-3 and TRBJ2-6, with 11 positions matching TRBD1. The sequenced material came from peripheral blood. The receptor's source is a man aged 25 to 40 who had recovered from COVID-19. The CDR3 protein is CASSQVGTGGSGANVLTF. In nucleotides, the CDR3 is TGCGCCAGCAGCCAAGTGGGGACAGGGGGCTCTGGGGCCAACGTCCTGACTTTC.